Each of the 20 T cell receptor beta chains below was sequenced from the same sample in a study of blood T cell repertoires in COVID-19. Sequenced by immunoSEQ multiplex PCR; TCRdb stores in-frame clones only, minus some. Of 200,000 to 300,000 clones detected, around nine tenths appear once; the ten largest clones hold 5.5% to 7.5%. The source material was peripheral blood. Receptors were obtained from a woman in her 70s with active or convalescent COVID-19.

V and J are TRBV5-6 and TRBJ1-1, with 9 nucleotides matching TRBD1. Germline V gives CDR1 SGHDT, CDR2 YYEEEE. The CDR3 consists of 14 residues. The junction had 2 bases not matched to a gene; V was cut back by 5 bases and J by 0 bases. Here the CDR3 DNA reads TGTGCCAGCAGTGGGGACAGGGTGAACACTGAAGCTTTCTTT. Protein product: CASSGDRVNTEAFF.

V usage is TRBV11-3 and J usage is TRBJ2-5; 14 nucleotides align to TRBD2. The CDR3 contains 16 residues. V was pared by 5 bases and J by 2 bases, with 4 bases of the junction left unmatched. Germline V lookup: CDR1 SGHNT, CDR2 YENEEA. The CDR3 protein is CASSAGLAGGQETQYF. The CDR3 DNA sequence: TGTGCCAGCAGCGCCGGACTAGCGGGGGGTCAAGAGACCCAGTACTTC.

The chain employs TRBV11-2 and TRBJ2-3; D is unresolved. CDR1 is SGHAT, CDR2 FQNNGV, per germline. V lost 5 bases, J lost 4 bases, and 7 bases lay in between. CDR3 size: 12 residues. CDR3 sequence reads: CASSPSSDTQYF. In DNA form, the CDR3 reads TGTGCCAGCAGCCCCTCGTCAGATACGCAGTATTTT.

The chain couples TRBV6-2 or TRBV6-3 to TRBJ1-6; the D is unclear. The V gene lost 4 bases and the J gene lost 7 bases, with 8 bases spanning the gap. The CDR3 runs to 13 residues. Germline values: CDR1 MNHEY, CDR2 SVGEGT. The CDR3 DNA reads TGTGCCAGCAGTTTTAGATCGAATTCACCCCTCCACTTT. Protein product: CASSFRSNSPLHF.

The J gene is TRBJ1-4, the V gene TRBV20-1, with D tentatively TRBD1 (6 bases). This CDR3 contains 13 residues. The V end lost 3 bases, the J end lost 3 bases, and 8 bases lay between the germline ends. In germline, CDR1 is DFQATT, CDR2 SNEGSKA (reference sequence). The CDR3 bases are TGCAGTGCTAGTCAGGGGTCTAATGAAAAACTGTTTTTT. It is translated as CSASQGSNEKLFF.

This clone was detected once. The CDR3 region has the DNA TGTGCCAGCAGGGGACAGAATAATCAGCCCCAGCATTTT. Its translation: CASRGQNNQPQHF. The chain employs TRBV12-3 or TRBV12-4 and TRBJ1-5; 7 positions agree with TRBD1. The ends lost 6 bases at V and 4 bases at J; junction bases unmatched: 3. CDR3 length: 13 residues.

The chain combines TRBV12-3 or TRBV12-4 with TRBJ2-7, with D uncertain. The V and J ends lost 1 base and 7 bases respectively, with 8 bases between them. The CDR3 extends over 12 amino acids. The CDR3 DNA is TGTGCCAGCAGTTTAGATTCCCCGGAGCAGTACTTC. Translated, it gives CASSLDSPEQYF.

This clone came up once. The chain uses TRBV5-1 and TRBJ1-2; TRBD1 aligns across 8 bases. The CDR3 loop spans 14 amino acids. The germline CDR1 and CDR2 sequences are SGHRS and YFSETQ. V shed 3 bases and J 4 bases; nucleotides not matched to a gene: 5. CDR3 protein: CASSSKTGAYGYTF. DNA for the CDR3: TGCGCCAGCAGCTCCAAGACAGGGGCCTATGGCTACACCTTC.

The gene calls are TRBV5-1 and TRBJ1-1, with TRBD1 as a possible D gene (5 bases). Per germline, CDR1 SGHRS and CDR2 YFSETQ. The CDR3 totals 15 residues. V lost 4 bases and J 1 base, leaving 14 bases between the germline ends. The CDR3 loop is CASSPAGATNTEAFF. The CDR3, as DNA: TGCGCCAGCAGCCCGGCTGGGGCCACGAACACTGAAGCTTTCTTT.

The chain uses TRBV28 and TRBJ2-2, with 9 positions matching TRBD2. CDR1 and CDR2 (germline): MDHEN, SYDVKM. The CDR3 contains 15 residues. The V segment lost 8 bases and the J segment 2 bases; nucleotides outside the gene matches: 6. The CDR3 bases are TGTGCCAGCGTTAGCGGGGGCCGAAACACCGGGGAGCTGTTTTTT. Translated, it gives CASVSGGRNTGELFF.

The chain carries TRBV24-1 and TRBJ2-2, with 11 bases lining up with TRBD1. With 9 bases clipped from V and 7 bases from J, the junction kept 12 bases outside the gene matches. Per the germline V gene, CDR1 is KGHDR and CDR2 is SFDVKD. This CDR3 region has 16 residues. In nucleotides, the CDR3 is TGTGCCACCCGACCGGCCCGGGACAGGGGGTACGGGGAGCTGTTTTTT. The encoded protein is CATRPARDRGYGELFF.

This chain connects TRBV3-1 (or the pseudogene TRBV3-2) to TRBJ1-1, with D unresolved. V lost 4 bases and J 1 base, leaving 7 bases between the germline ends. The CDR3 is 13 residues long. Germline CDR1 and CDR2: LGHDT and YNNKEL (reference sequence). The CDR3 region has the DNA TGTGCCAGCAGCCTTTACAGGAACACTGAAGCTTTCTTT. The encoded protein is CASSLYRNTEAFF.

The chain carries TRBV2 and TRBJ2-5, with a weak D call TRBD2 (6 bases). The CDR3 is 14 residues long. Trimming pared 6 bases from V and 1 base from J, leaving 12 bases between. Germline V gene data show CDR1 as SNHLY and CDR2 as FYNNEI. The CDR3 region is CASSELGLQETQYF. CDR3 DNA: TGTGCCAGCAGCGAACTGGGACTCCAAGAGACCCAGTACTTC.

In the case of this clone: At the DNA level, this CDR3 is encoded by other sequences in the same sample as well. The rearrangement links TRBV20-1 to TRBJ1-2; D perhaps matches TRBD1 (6 bases). This CDR3 is built from 11 residues. Trimming left V 4 bases short and J 5 bases short, with 8 bases between. The V gene's germline CDR1 is DFQATT and CDR2 SNEGSKA (reference sequence). The CDR3 DNA reads TGCAGTGCTAACAGGGATTATGGCTACACCTTC. Protein: CSANRDYGYTF.

V gene TRBV27 combines with J gene TRBJ2-7, with a weak D call TRBD1 (6 bases). Germline CDR1 is MNHEY and CDR2 is SMNVEV (reference sequence). The CDR3 extends over 16 amino acids. The V end lost 5 bases, the J end lost 3 bases, and 20 bases lay between the germline ends. The CDR3 DNA reads as TGTGCCAGCAGTCTAGACCCCGGGACAAGACTCTACGAGCAGTACTTC. This sequence encodes CASSLDPGTRLYEQYF.

The J gene is TRBJ1-6, the V gene TRBV7-2, with 7 bases identical to TRBD1. Germline CDR1 and CDR2: SGHTA and FQGNSA. The CDR3 consists of 16 residues. Trimming at V came to 2 bases and at J to 9 bases, leaving 10 bases not matched to a gene. The CDR3 is CASSLTPRGQSSPLHF. CDR3 sequence (DNA): TGTGCCAGCAGCTTAACCCCGAGGGGGCAGAGTTCACCCCTCCACTTT.

The chain joins TRBV9 to TRBJ2-1; a weak D match, TRBD1 (6 bases). CDR1 and CDR2 from the germline V gene are SGDLS and YYNGEE. V lost 0 bases and J 4 bases, leaving 14 bases between the germline ends. This CDR3 region has 16 residues. The chain's CDR3 is CASSVAGQGSYNEQFF. In DNA form, the CDR3 reads TGTGCCAGCAGCGTAGCGGGGCAGGGGTCGTACAATGAGCAGTTCTTC.

The chain combines TRBV11-3 with TRBJ1-1, with TRBD1 matching 8 bases. V dropped 3 bases and J dropped 4; count of bases not matched to a gene: 7. The CDR3 has 15 residues. Germline V gene data show CDR1 as SGHNT and CDR2 as YENEEA. The CDR3 DNA is TGTGCCAGCAGCTTGACAGGGGACTCGTCCACTGAAGCTTTCTTT. Translated, it gives CASSLTGDSSTEAFF.

This clone was seen a single time. V is TRBV4-2 and J is TRBJ2-2, with 12 bases aligning to TRBD2. The germline V gene encodes CDR1 LGHNA and CDR2 YNFKEQ. The CDR3 is 18 residues long. The V gene end was trimmed by 3 bases and the J gene end by 4 bases; junction bases not matched to a gene: 9. The CDR3 loop is CASSQRTSGDRVTGELFF. The CDR3 DNA is TGTGCCAGCAGCCAGAGGACTAGCGGGGATCGAGTCACCGGGGAGCTGTTTTTT.

The CDR3 bases are TGTGCCAGCAGCAGGGGTGCGGAGACCCAGTACTTC. Its translation: CASSRGAETQYF. V and J are TRBV6-2 or TRBV6-3 and TRBJ2-5; D is possibly TRBD1 (6 bases). The CDR3 is made up of 12 amino acids. Per the germline V gene, CDR1 is MNHEY and CDR2 is SVGEGT. The V end was cut by 6 bases, the J end by 5 bases, with 10 bases between.